The following is a T cell receptor (beta chain) sequence with its context. Its antigen is unidentified. This sample was taken from a study of T cell responses to AZD1222 COVID-19 vaccine. Study information: Second doses that came at about 4 or about 12 weeks were put together. General study findings and limits: Spike-specific TCR depth and breadth grew after two AZD1222 doses. Reports say nearly half of spike-specific TCRs go after unmutated variant regions. Clonal diversity was possibly underestimated; the donors were predominantly white British and more often female.

V was pared by 5 bases and J by 3 bases, with 12 bases of the junction left unmatched. This CDR3 spans 17 amino acids. Germline CDR1 reads SEHNR; CDR2 reads FQNEAQ (reference sequence). Libraries were prepared by immunoSEQ multiplex PCR; TCRdb keeps only in-frame clonotypes and omits some of them. The data show about 96,000 clones, over 75% seen once. The chain is built from TRBV7-9 and TRBJ2-1; 8 nucleotides line up with TRBD2. The source material was peripheral blood, sampled on day 0 of AZD1222 vaccination. The sequence was collected from an adult in good health. CDR3 region: CASSLGLSAGDYNEQFF. The CDR3 DNA follows: TGTGCCAGCAGCCTAGGATTATCAGCGGGAGACTACAATGAGCAGTTCTTC.